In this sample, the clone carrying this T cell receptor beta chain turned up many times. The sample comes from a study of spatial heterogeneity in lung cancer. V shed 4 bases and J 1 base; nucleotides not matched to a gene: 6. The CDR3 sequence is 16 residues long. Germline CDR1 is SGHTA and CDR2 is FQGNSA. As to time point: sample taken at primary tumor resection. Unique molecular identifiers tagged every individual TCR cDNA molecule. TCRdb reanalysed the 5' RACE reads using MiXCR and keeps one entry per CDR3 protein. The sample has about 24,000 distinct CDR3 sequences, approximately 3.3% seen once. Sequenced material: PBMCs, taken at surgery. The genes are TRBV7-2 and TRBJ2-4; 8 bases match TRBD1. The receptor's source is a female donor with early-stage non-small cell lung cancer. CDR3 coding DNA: TGTGCCAGCAGCTCCATTGGGGACAGGGCCAAAAACATTCAGTACTTC. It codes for CASSSIGDRAKNIQYF.